The 16 T cell receptor beta chains listed next were all sequenced from one sample in a study of T cells after posttransplantation cyclophosphamide (TCRdb year 2016). The protocol used for the library was the immunoSEQ multiplex PCR assay. The clones in this table, taken by TCRdb from immuneACCESS, are in-frame only. Not every clone is retained; where verified, under half of the shortfall comes from an unresolved V gene, and the cause of the rest is unknown. For this sample there are tens of thousands of clones; around four fifths appear just once. 8.1% of the sample belongs to the ten largest clones. Interpreted using the paper, the treatment or condition label stands for: high-dose cyclophosphamide on days +3 and +4 as single-agent GVHD prophylaxis. Busulfan and fludarabine conditioning, a related or unrelated marrow graft, and cyclophosphamide on days +3 and +4 were given to PTCy patients. The sequencing here drew on CD4+ T cells sorted from blood, taken roughly 250 weeks after a stem cell transplant with posttransplant cyclophosphamide. The receptors here all came from a female patient in her forties who received an allogeneic stem cell transplant from a related donor, was CMV-positive, and had no GVHD. Following a transplant, some T lymphocytes may have been derived from the graft donor.

The chain carries TRBV14 and TRBJ2-1, with 12 bases identical to TRBD2. This CDR3 has 17 residues. V dropped 4 bases and J dropped 0; count of bases not matched to a gene: 4. Looked up from germline, CDR1 is SGHDN and CDR2 is FVKESK. The DNA of the CDR3 is TGTGCCAGCAGCCTTACTAGCGGGGGGTACTCCTACAATGAGCAGTTCTTC. Translating gives CASSLTSGGYSYNEQFF.

This clone was picked up one time. V and J are TRBV9 and TRBJ2-7, with 7 bases lining up with TRBD2. The CDR3 contains 14 residues. Germline assignment: CDR1 SGDLS and CDR2 YYNGEE. Trimming at V came to 0 bases and at J to 3 bases, leaving 3 bases not matched to a gene. CDR3 DNA sequence: TGTGCCAGCAGCGTAGCTTCGGGAGGCTACGAGCAGTACTTC. This sequence encodes CASSVASGGYEQYF.

The chain couples TRBV5-1 to TRBJ2-5; 13 nucleotides align to TRBD2. Per the germline V gene, CDR1 is SGHRS and CDR2 is YFSETQ. This CDR3 is built from 19 residues. V was pared by 3 bases and J by 1 base, with 12 bases of the junction left unmatched. The CDR3 sequence: CASSSDRLAGGFVQETQYF. In DNA, the CDR3 is TGCGCCAGCAGCTCCGATAGACTAGCGGGGGGCTTCGTCCAAGAGACCCAGTACTTC.

V usage is TRBV9 and J usage is TRBJ2-1, with no clear D. CDR3 length: 16 residues. Germline values: CDR1 SGDLS, CDR2 YYNGEE. V was shortened by 0 bases and J by 1 base, with 11 bases between the two germline ends. The CDR3 spells CASSVGGGGSYNEQFF. As DNA, the CDR3 is TGTGCCAGCAGCGTAGGTGGCGGCGGTTCCTACAATGAGCAGTTCTTC.

This clone was counted at least ten times. This chain uses TRBV19 with TRBJ1-5, with TRBD1 matching 7 bases. The germline CDR1 and CDR2 sequences are LNHDA and SQIVND (reference sequence). CDR3 length: 14 amino acids. The junction had 8 bases not matched to a gene; V was cut back by 8 bases and J by 4 bases. The CDR3 region is CASRQGLGNQPQHF. In DNA, the CDR3 is TGTGCCAGTCGACAGGGCCTGGGGAATCAGCCCCAGCATTTT.

V and J are TRBV19 and TRBJ2-3; no clear D. CDR3 length: 16 amino acids. V was trimmed by 5 bases and J by 0 bases, leaving 15 bases between them. CDR1 and CDR2 (germline): LNHDA, SQIVND (reference sequence). The CDR3 DNA sequence: TGTGCCAGTAGTTTGTCTGGCAGTCATAGCACAGATACGCAGTATTTT. Its protein product is CASSLSGSHSTDTQYF.

This clone has a handful of counts. V and J are TRBV15 and TRBJ2-1, with a possible D match to TRBD2 (6 bases). The germline V and J ends were trimmed by 0 bases and 5 bases, with 14 bases remaining between them. The length of the CDR3 is 16 residues. Germline-derived CDR1 and CDR2 are LNHNV and YYDKDF (reference sequence). This CDR3 reads CATSRDLGGRNNEQFF. DNA of the CDR3: TGTGCCACCAGCAGAGATCTCGGGGGACGGAACAATGAGCAGTTCTTC.

This clone was observed a single time. For the CDR3, the DNA is TGTGCCAGCAGCTTACGCGGGGAGCAGTACTTC. It translates to CASSLRGEQYF. The gene calls are TRBV13 and TRBJ2-7; a possible D gene is TRBD2 (5 bases). CDR1 and CDR2 from the germline V gene are PRHDT and FYEKMQ (reference sequence). This CDR3 contains 11 residues. With 2 bases removed from V and 7 bases from J, the gap between germline ends came to 6 bases.

The chain carries TRBV10-3 and TRBJ1-1, with D maybe TRBD1 (6 bases). This CDR3 has 13 residues. The germline V gene has CDR1 ENHRY and CDR2 SYGVKD. Trimming pared 5 bases from V and 0 bases from J, leaving 7 bases between. CDR3 sequence: CAISRQVNTEAFF. The CDR3 coding sequence is TGTGCCATCAGTCGACAGGTGAACACTGAAGCTTTCTTT.

The genes are TRBV9 and TRBJ1-3; maybe TRBD1 (5 bases). CDR1 is SGDLS and CDR2 is YYNGEE in the germline V gene. V was shortened by 5 bases and J by 0 bases, with 9 bases between the two germline ends. The CDR3 is made up of 14 amino acids. The CDR3 DNA is TGTGCCAGCAGTACAGGAATCTCTGGAAACACCATATATTTT. Protein: CASSTGISGNTIYF. Filled out from reference TRBV9 and TRBJ1-3, the complete variable domain reads DSGVTQTPKHLITATGQRVTLRCSPRSGDLSVYWYQQSLDQGLQFLIQYYNGEERAKGNILERFSAQQFPDLHSELNLSSLELGDSALYFCASSTGISGNTIYFGEGSWLTVV.

This rearrangement joins TRBV18 to TRBJ2-2; the match to TRBD2 covers 11 bases. Trimming at V came to 3 bases and at J to 2 bases, leaving 5 bases not matched to a gene. Looked up from germline, CDR1 is KGHSH and CDR2 is LQKENI. The CDR3 has 17 amino acids. This CDR3 reads CASSPLAGGTNTGELFF. Written as DNA, the CDR3 is TGTGCCAGCTCACCCCTAGCGGGGGGAACCAACACCGGGGAGCTGTTTTTT.

This clone was recorded once. The chain carries TRBV6-6 and TRBJ1-2; D remains unclear. The CDR3 consists of 15 residues. CDR1 is MNHNY, CDR2 SVGAGI, per germline (reference sequence). The V gene lost 2 bases and the J gene lost 3 bases, with 13 bases spanning the gap. Written as DNA, the CDR3 is TGTGCCAGCAGTTACGAATCCCCGAGTGACTATGGCTACACCTTC. This translates into CASSYESPSDYGYTF.

This clone was recorded once. CDR3 protein: CATSDRGLGTGELFF. CDR3 sequence (DNA): TGTGCCACCTCCGACAGGGGGCTTGGAACCGGGGAGCTGTTTTTT. The chain uses TRBV14 and TRBJ2-2; 10 positions match TRBD1. Unmatched junction bases numbered 10, after V lost 10 bases and J lost 5 bases. The CDR3 runs 15 residues. Germline V gene data show CDR1 as SGHDN and CDR2 as FVKESK.

This clone has only one observation. V usage is TRBV6-6 and J usage is TRBJ2-7; tentatively, D is TRBD2 (7 bases). CDR3 length: 14 residues. Germline assignment: CDR1 MNHNY and CDR2 SVGAGI (reference sequence). V was shortened by 6 bases and J by 3 bases, with 15 bases between the two germline ends. For the CDR3, the DNA is TGTGCCAGCAGCGTACGGGGGGCGCACTACGAGCAGTACTTC. Translated: CASSVRGAHYEQYF.

The genes are TRBV2 and TRBJ1-5; 7 nucleotides line up with TRBD1. Germline V gene sequence: CDR1 SNHLY, CDR2 FYNNEI. V shed 5 bases and J 2 bases; nucleotides not matched to a gene: 9. The CDR3 is 16 residues long. The CDR3 region is CASSPRGQEGNQPQHF. In DNA form, the CDR3 reads TGTGCCAGCAGTCCGAGGGGGCAGGAGGGCAATCAGCCCCAGCATTTT.

The chain is built from TRBV27 and TRBJ1-3; D gene unclear. The CDR3 extends over 14 amino acids. Trimming stripped 5 bases from V and 4 bases from J, with 12 bases between. In germline, CDR1 is MNHEY, CDR2 SMNVEV (reference sequence). CDR3 DNA: TGTGCCAGCAGTCCGTTCGGAGGGGGAAACACCATATATTTT. It codes for CASSPFGGGNTIYF.